This TCR beta chain came from a study of T cell repertoires in cytomegalovirus infection (dated by TCRdb to about 2019). For the study in its entirety: Donor HLA type was relevant to the analysis, as public TCR beta signatures indicated carriage of CMV infection together with the matching HLA type.

V sheds 8 bases and J sheds 0 bases, leaving 13 bases between their ends. The cysteine opens and the phenylalanine closes a CDR3 of 15 amino acids. Of all the DNA, just the CDR3 is kept, 45 bases in frame from base 1. Per the germline V gene, SNHLY is the CDR1 and FYNNEI is the CDR2. Broad study findings and their caveats: Carriers of CMV infection plus the relevant HLA type were discriminated by the cumulative frequency of public TCR beta family members in the study cohort and in an independent 352-donor cohort. In the ex vivo response, HLA-C-restricted CMV-specific TCR beta clonotypes were dominant, and in two of eight donors the single most frequent clonotype came from this HLA-C-restricted group.

Sequencer: Illumina HiSeq 1500. The public reads were reanalyzed by TCRdb: fastp trimming at Q25, MiXCR alignment, in-frame beta chains only. Duplicate CDR3 protein sequences are folded into a single record with the most common DNA and genes. The sample table lists about 6,100 distinct CDR3 sequences, 50% to 60% of them with a count of one. The ten largest clones represent 70% to 90% of the sample. A note on this clonotype: Its target antigen remains unknown. No per-base quality is available; no much larger clone lies one base away.

This TCR came from a human donor in good health (CMV status not recorded). Some clones in this sample may be carry-over from other donors' samples. The sequence joins TRBV2 to TRBJ1-4, with a weak D call of TRBD1 (5 bases match). The sequenced sample consisted of PBMCs, sequenced either directly or after in vitro stimulation (not recorded which). The base sequence is TGTGCCAGCGACAGAGAAGCAGCAACTAATGAAAAACTGTTTTTT. It specifies CASDREAATNEKLFF.